This is a list of T cell receptor beta chains from one sample in a study. Using its own MiXCR run on the 5' RACE reads, TCRdb lists one record per CDR3 protein. The sample yields approximately 8,800 distinct CDR3 sequences, about a third seen once. Sample: tumor-infiltrating memory CD4+ T cells sorted from the breast tumor. These receptors all stem from a female donor with breast cancer. Each CDR3 is given with its conserved first and last residue. Fields, in order: V gene, clone size, D gene, J gene, CDR3 DNA, CDR3 protein. A D gene is named only where the DNA matches it firmly. Clone size is given for some rows only: seen once, a few or many times, or a class if the clone is expanded.

V: TRBV6-5; size: few; D: NA; J: TRBJ2-1; DNA: TGTGCCAGCAGTTACGCGGGGATGAGCTCCTACAATGAGCAGTTCTTC; CDR3: CASSYAGMSSYNEQFF
V: TRBV19; size: NA; D: NA; J: TRBJ2-2; DNA: TGTGCCAGTAGTACGGACAGACTCACCGGGGAGCTGTTTTTT; CDR3: CASSTDRLTGELFF
V: TRBV7-2; size: medium-sized; D: NA; J: TRBJ2-7; DNA: TGTGCCAGCAGCTTAAGGACTGGTGAGCAGTACTTC; CDR3: CASSLRTGEQYF
V: TRBV20-1; size: few; D: NA; J: TRBJ1-1; DNA: TGCAGTGCAACACGGCCGGCCTTCTTT; CDR3: CSATRPAFF
V: TRBV20-1; size: few; D: NA; J: TRBJ1-1; DNA: TGCAGTGCCCCCATTAGCGGAATTGAAGCTTTCTTT; CDR3: CSAPISGIEAFF
V: TRBV6-1; size: NA; D: TRBD1; J: TRBJ1-2; DNA: TGTGCCAGCAGCCCCAGGGGGCCCCCACTTCGTATTGACGGCTACACCTTC; CDR3: CASSPRGPPLRIDGYTF
V: TRBV20-1; size: medium-sized; D: NA; J: TRBJ2-7; DNA: TGCAGTGCTAGAGACGGGAGTAAAGTCTACGAGCAGTACTTC; CDR3: CSARDGSKVYEQYF
V: TRBV6-5; size: medium-sized; D: NA; J: TRBJ1-2; DNA: TGTGCCAGCGGCAGGGACTATGGCTACACCTTC; CDR3: CASGRDYGYTF
V: TRBV2; size: NA; D: NA; J: TRBJ2-2; DNA: TGTGCCAGCAGTTTTAACCAGATTTCCACCAGGGAGCTGTTTTTT; CDR3: CASSFNQISTRELFF
V: TRBV9; size: NA; D: TRBD1; J: TRBJ2-3; DNA: TGTGCCAGCAGCGAAGCCTACAGGGGAGATGCGCAGTATTTT; CDR3: CASSEAYRGDAQYF
V: TRBV20-1; size: many; D: NA; J: TRBJ2-5; DNA: TGCAGTGCTAGACGGGTGGAAGAAGAGACCCAGTACTTC; CDR3: CSARRVEEETQYF
V: TRBV6-1; size: NA; D: NA; J: TRBJ1-5; DNA: TGTGCCAGCAGTGAAGGCAAAATTCGCAATCAGCCCCAGCATTTT; CDR3: CASSEGKIRNQPQHF
V: TRBV19; size: many; D: TRBD1; J: TRBJ1-4; DNA: TGTGCCAGTACTCCGGGACAGGGGAATGAAAAACTGTTTTTT; CDR3: CASTPGQGNEKLFF
V: TRBV29-1; size: many; D: TRBD1; J: TRBJ1-4; DNA: TGCAGCGTTACCCTAGGAGGGACAGTTAATGAAAAACTGTTTTTT; CDR3: CSVTLGGTVNEKLFF
V: TRBV5-5; size: once; D: NA; J: TRBJ1-1; DNA: TGTGCCAGCAGCTTAACAACTATGAACACTGAAGCTTTCTTT; CDR3: CASSLTTMNTEAFF
V: TRBV7-9; size: many; D: TRBD1; J: TRBJ1-2; DNA: TGTGCCAGCAGCCGCCGGGACAGGGGGTCTTACACCTTC; CDR3: CASSRRDRGSYTF
V: TRBV5-1; size: NA; D: TRBD1; J: TRBJ2-5; DNA: TGCGCCAGCAGCTTAACAGGGGCGTCGCAAGAGACCCAGTACTTC; CDR3: CASSLTGASQETQYF
V: TRBV4-2; size: medium-sized; D: TRBD1; J: TRBJ2-1; DNA: TGTGCCAGCAGCCAAGCGGCAGGGGGCCGTTACAATGAGCAGTTCTTC; CDR3: CASSQAAGGRYNEQFF